One T cell receptor beta chain is described in this entry. This record comes from a study of blood T cell repertoires in COVID-19. The repertoire was sequenced with immunoSEQ multiplex PCR; TCRdb's copy has only in-frame clones and lacks some. The sample has hundreds of thousands of clones; just over 85% are singletons. The germline V gene encodes CDR1 SEHNR and CDR2 FQNEAQ (reference sequence). The CDR3 loop spans 14 amino acids. Losses at the gene ends were 2 bases for V and 3 bases for J; bases not matched to a gene: 3. The J gene is TRBJ2-5, the V gene TRBV7-9; 7 nucleotides align to TRBD1. The origin of this receptor is a man aged 80 or over with acute or convalescent COVID-19. The sequenced sample was peripheral blood. For the CDR3, the DNA is TGTGCCAGCAGCTTATCAGGGGGAAAAGAGACCCAGTACTTC. This codes for CASSLSGGKETQYF.